The 18 T cell receptor beta chains presented below share a single source sample, sequenced in a study of cytomegalovirus exposure and HLA in healthy donors. This PCR relied on a set of 60 Vbeta primers and 13 Jbeta primers. Using immunoSEQ multiplex PCR, the repertoire was profiled, and TCRdb retains in-frame clones only, with some absent. The repertoire holds 35,000 to 45,000 clones, with roughly half as singletons. What was sequenced was PBMCs. The receptors stem from a man aged 55 to 70 in good health and CMV-seronegative.

The chain combines TRBV9 with TRBJ1-5, with TRBD1 matching 8 bases. Trimming took 4 bases from V and 4 from J; bases not matched to a gene: 4. CDR1 and CDR2 from the germline V gene are SGDLS and YYNGEE. The CDR3 contains 14 residues. CDR3 loop: CASSSTGVNQPQHF. The CDR3 DNA reads as TGTGCCAGCAGCTCGACAGGGGTTAATCAGCCCCAGCATTTT.

The genes are TRBV7-2 and TRBJ2-7, with TRBD1 identical over 9 bases. CDR1 and CDR2 (germline): SGHTA, FQGNSA. The CDR3 sequence is 15 residues long. V was clipped by 4 bases and J by 3 bases; unmatched bases: 7. CDR3 sequence: CASSSAPGQGYEQYF. The CDR3 bases are TGTGCCAGCAGCTCAGCTCCGGGACAGGGCTACGAGCAGTACTTC.

The DNA for the CDR3 is TGCAGCGTTTGTCCCACAGGGGCAACTAATGAAAAACTGTTTTTT. Residues: CSVCPTGATNEKLFF. The genes are TRBV29-1 and TRBJ1-4; the match to TRBD1 covers 7 bases. Losses at the gene ends were 5 bases for V and 0 bases for J; bases not matched to a gene: 6. This CDR3 has 15 amino acids. Germline loops: CDR1 SQVTM, CDR2 ANQGSEA.

This clone came up a few times. J is TRBJ2-7 and V is TRBV28; tentative D call: TRBD2 (5 bases). The ends were cut back, 9 bases at V and 0 bases at J, with 18 bases in the middle. Germline loops: CDR1 MDHEN, CDR2 SYDVKM. This CDR3 has 15 residues. DNA for the CDR3: TGTGCCAGTCGACACCTTGGGAGAAGCTCCTACGAGCAGTACTTC. It specifies CASRHLGRSSYEQYF.

The table lists this clone with a few counts. The V gene is TRBV4-3, the J gene TRBJ2-7; D unresolved. The CDR3 sequence is 14 residues long. Trimming removed 0 bases at V and 2 bases at J, with 8 bases between. The germline gives CDR1 LGHNA, CDR2 YSLEER. The chain's CDR3 is CASSQDGQAYEQYF. The CDR3 DNA reads TGCGCCAGCAGCCAAGATGGGCAGGCCTACGAGCAGTACTTC.

The gene calls are TRBV10-3 and TRBJ2-5; TRBD2 matches at 8 bases. The germline V gene encodes CDR1 ENHRY and CDR2 SYGVKD. This CDR3 is 16 amino acids long. V was pared by 1 base and J by 3 bases, with 7 bases of the junction left unmatched. The CDR3 spells CAISEFSGDGEETQYF. CDR3 coding DNA: TGTGCCATCAGTGAGTTTAGCGGGGACGGGGAAGAGACCCAGTACTTC.

In its sample, this clone was seen a few times. This chain links TRBV6-5 with TRBJ1-2; weak D call: TRBD1 (5 bases). V was shortened by 4 bases and J by 6 bases, with 9 bases between the two germline ends. This CDR3 spans 12 amino acids. CDR1 is MNHEY and CDR2 is SVGAGI in the germline V gene. CDR3 DNA: TGTGCCAGCAGTTTTTGGGGCGATGGCTACACCTTC. This translates into CASSFWGDGYTF.

V gene TRBV7-2 combines with J gene TRBJ2-7, with TRBD1 identical over 7 bases. V lost 2 bases to trimming and J lost 3 bases; unmatched junction nucleotides: 4. From germline, CDR1 is SGHTA and CDR2 FQGNSA. The CDR3 consists of 14 residues. The CDR3 DNA sequence: TGTGCCAGCAGCTTATCGGGACAGAGCTACGAGCAGTACTTC. This encodes CASSLSGQSYEQYF. The full variable domain, completed using reference TRBV7-2 and TRBJ2-7, is GAGVSQSPSNKVTEKGKDVELRCDPISGHTALYWYRQSLGQGLEFLIYFQGNSAPDKSGLPSDRFSAERTGGSVSTLTIQRTQQEDSAVYLCASSLSGQSYEQYFGPGTRLTVT.

The CDR3 region has the DNA TGTGCCGCCGGAGGCCTAGCGAATTGGCCCTACGAGCAGTACTTC. Translation gives CAAGGLANWPYEQYF. This sequence joins TRBV6-5 and TRBJ2-7, with a tentative D call TRBD2 (6 bases). This CDR3 has 15 residues. The germline V gene encodes CDR1 MNHEY and CDR2 SVGAGI. V was trimmed by 11 bases and J by 2 bases, leaving 22 bases between them.

The chain joins TRBV4-2 to TRBJ2-7; 10 nucleotides align to TRBD2. The germline CDR1 and CDR2 sequences are LGHNA and YNFKEQ. The ends lost 0 bases at V and 1 base at J; junction bases unmatched: 9. CDR3 length: 18 residues. CDR3 amino acids: CASSQDAQTSGLSYEQYF. Written as DNA, the CDR3 is TGTGCCAGCAGCCAAGATGCCCAGACTAGCGGGTTATCCTACGAGCAGTACTTC.

The genes are TRBV7-9 and TRBJ2-6; D gene ambiguous. The CDR3 is 16 residues long. V was pared by 5 bases and J by 0 bases, with 11 bases between. The V gene's germline CDR1 is SEHNR and CDR2 FQNEAQ (reference sequence). The CDR3 region is CASSTHRGSGANVLTF. Here the CDR3 DNA reads TGTGCCAGCAGCACGCACCGAGGCTCTGGGGCCAACGTCCTGACTTTC.

The rearrangement uses TRBV19 and TRBJ1-2; 7 positions match TRBD1. From germline, CDR1 is LNHDA and CDR2 SQIVND (reference sequence). J was trimmed by 13 bases and V by 7 bases; bases with no gene match: 18. This CDR3 is 14 amino acids long. CDR3 nucleotide sequence: TGTGCCAGTACCCTACTCCACCGGGACAGCCCGTGCACCTTC. Encoded protein: CASTLLHRDSPCTF.

This rearrangement joins TRBV7-9 to TRBJ2-1; no clear D gene. Germline V gene sequence: CDR1 SEHNR, CDR2 FQNEAQ (reference sequence). The CDR3 consists of 14 residues. The V gene lost 0 bases and the J gene lost 4 bases, with 7 bases spanning the gap. In nucleotides, the CDR3 is TGTGCCAGCAGCTTAGCGCGCTCTTACAATGAGCAGTTCTTC. It translates to CASSLARSYNEQFF.

The V call is TRBV10-2, the J call TRBJ1-2; D unresolved. The ends were cut back, 3 bases at V and 8 bases at J, with 10 bases in the middle. The CDR3 contains 12 residues. Germline assignment: CDR1 WSHSY and CDR2 SAAADI. CDR3 coding DNA: TGCGCCAGCAGTGACACTAGATACGGCTACACCTTC. Its translation is CASSDTRYGYTF.

Only a few counts were recorded for this clone. The chain has TRBV30 and TRBJ2-3; 15 bases match TRBD2. V was clipped by 1 base and J by 4 bases; unmatched bases: 3. The CDR3 contains 16 residues. Looked up from germline, CDR1 is GTSNPN and CDR2 is SVGIG (reference sequence). The CDR3 here is CAWSAGLAGGPDTQYF. The DNA for the CDR3 is TGTGCCTGGAGTGCAGGACTAGCGGGAGGGCCAGATACGCAGTATTTT.

The V and J genes are TRBV30 and TRBJ2-7; 10 bases align to TRBD1. CDR1 GTSNPN and CDR2 SVGIG come from the germline V gene (reference sequence). V dropped 3 bases and J dropped 6; count of bases not matched to a gene: 8. The CDR3 spans 14 residues. The CDR3 DNA follows: TGTGCCTGGAGCGACAGGGGGCGAGCAGGCGAGCAGTACTTC. The encoded protein is CAWSDRGRAGEQYF. Supplemented by reference TRBV30 and TRBJ2-7, the full variable domain reads SQTIHQWPATLVQPVGSPLSLECTVEGTSNPNLYWYRQAAGRGLQLLFYSVGIGQISSEVPQNLSASRPQDRQFILSSKKLLLSDSGFYLCAWSDRGRAGEQYFGPGTRLTVT.

This clone rates as medium-sized. The chain couples TRBV27 to TRBJ1-5, with D unresolved. The CDR3 spans 15 residues. CDR1 MNHEY and CDR2 SMNVEV come from the germline V gene (reference sequence). V lost 5 bases, J lost 8 bases, and 19 bases lay in between. The CDR3 DNA follows: TGTGCCAGCAGTGGGCAACCCGTCGGTATCAAGCCCCAGCATTTT. It codes for CASSGQPVGIKPQHF.

The CDR3 reads CASSLGTSGRVSTGELFF. Written as DNA, the CDR3 is TGCGCCAGCAGCCTCGGGACTAGCGGGAGAGTGTCCACCGGGGAGCTGTTTTTT. This chain connects TRBV5-1 to TRBJ2-2, with 14 bases lining up with TRBD2. Germline-derived CDR1 and CDR2 are SGHRS and YFSETQ. There are 18 residues in the CDR3. V lost 4 bases to trimming and J lost 4 bases; unmatched junction nucleotides: 9.